These 24 T cell receptor beta chains were sequenced from one sample in a study of graft-versus-host responses after intestinal transplantation (dated by TCRdb to about 2021). This sample's time point label indicates: cells obtained before transplantation from donor or recipient. The receptor library was made with the immunoSEQ multiplex PCR assay. Not all clones reach the TCRdb copy of this immuneACCESS table, which keeps in-frame sequences only. Checked studies attribute under half of the gap to unresolved V genes and leave the rest unexplained. The sample includes about 97,000 clones, with 91% observed a single time. The top ten clonotypes cover over 0.15% of the sample. Antigen specificity for these receptors is unknown. This specimen was unstimulated CD4+ T cells sorted from spleen or lymph node cells, taken before transplant. The receptors derive from a human donor who was the organ donor for an intestinal transplant.

This chain connects TRBV15 to TRBJ1-5; tentative D call: TRBD1 (6 bases). Trimming removed 5 bases from V and 6 bases from J, with 11 bases in between. Germline V CDR1 and CDR2: LNHNV, YYDKDF (reference sequence). The CDR3 runs 13 residues. CDR3 sequence: CATSGSGAQPQHF. DNA of the CDR3: TGTGCCACCAGCGGCTCAGGGGCTCAGCCCCAGCATTTT.

The chain is built from TRBV7-6 and TRBJ2-7, with TRBD2 identical over 8 bases. CDR3 length equals 17 residues. V lost 1 base, J lost 3 bases, and 11 bases stayed unmatched. The germline gives CDR1 SGHVS, CDR2 FNYEAQ. The CDR3: CASSLEGSQRGFYEQYF. The CDR3 DNA reads as TGTGCCAGCAGCTTAGAGGGGTCCCAGCGGGGGTTCTACGAGCAGTACTTC.

V gene TRBV5-6 combines with J gene TRBJ1-2; 10 bases agree with TRBD1. The CDR3 covers 18 residues. Germline assignment: CDR1 SGHDT and CDR2 YYEEEE. V gave up 1 base and J gave up 5 bases; unmatched junction bases: 14. CDR3 DNA: TGTGCCAGCAGCTTGAGAGGGACAGGGGTCTCCTATTGGTATGGCTACACCTTC. It translates to CASSLRGTGVSYWYGYTF.

Comments on this clone: One junction end disagrees with the germline gene, perhaps due to a read error. This chain uses TRBV20-1 with TRBJ1-2, with 7 nucleotides matching TRBD1. From germline, CDR1 is DFQATT and CDR2 SNEGSKA (reference sequence). This CDR3 has 10 amino acids. DNA for the CDR3: TGCAGTGCGACGGGACAGAAGCCCTCCTTC. Translating gives CSATGQKPSF.

This chain links TRBV11-3 with TRBJ2-3, with 10 bases that match TRBD2. Germline V lookup: CDR1 SGHNT, CDR2 YENEEA. V was clipped by 2 bases and J by 4 bases; unmatched bases: 0. CDR3 size: 14 residues. The chain's CDR3 is CASSLLAGADTQYF. CDR3 bases: TGTGCCAGCAGCTTACTAGCGGGGGCAGATACGCAGTATTTT.

V gene TRBV6-5 combines with J gene TRBJ1-4; weak D call: TRBD1 (5 bases). Germline V lookup: CDR1 MNHEY, CDR2 SVGAGI. With 2 bases removed from V and 8 bases from J, the gap between germline ends came to 9 bases. The CDR3 extends over 13 amino acids. CDR3 loop: CASSYDKGEKLFF. The CDR3 DNA reads as TGTGCCAGCAGTTACGACAAGGGGGAAAAACTGTTTTTT.

V usage is TRBV5-1 and J usage is TRBJ2-2, with 8 bases aligning to TRBD2. The CDR3 runs 14 residues. Germline loops: CDR1 SGHRS, CDR2 YFSETQ. Trimming cost V 7 bases and J 4 bases; bases outside gene matches: 6. The CDR3 region is CASAIAGSTGELFF. CDR3 nucleotides: TGCGCCAGCGCCATAGCGGGGAGCACCGGGGAGCTGTTTTTT. Full variable domain (missing parts from reference TRBV5-1 and TRBJ2-2): KAGVTQTPRYLIKTRGQQVTLSCSPISGHRSVSWYQQTPGQGLQFLFEYFSETQRNKGNFPGRFSGRQFSNSRSEMNVSTLELGDSALYLCASAIAGSTGELFFGEGSRLTVL.

The chain employs TRBV29-1 and TRBJ1-2, with 12 bases identical to TRBD1. Germline loops: CDR1 SQVTM, CDR2 ANQGSEA. The CDR3 is 12 residues long. J gave up 8 bases and V 7 bases, and 5 bases lay outside the gene matches. The CDR3 spells CSGGQGAGGYTF. As DNA, the CDR3 is TGCAGCGGGGGACAGGGGGCGGGAGGCTACACCTTC.

V and J are TRBV7-2 and TRBJ1-1; D may be TRBD1 (5 bases). Trimming shortened V by 5 bases and J by 2 bases, and 9 bases separated the two germline ends. The CDR3 sequence is 13 residues long. Per germline, CDR1 SGHTA and CDR2 FQGNSA. The CDR3 DNA reads as TGTGCCAGCAGCGCCGACAGAAACACTGAAGCTTTCTTT. Protein sequence: CASSADRNTEAFF.

The chain is built from TRBV6-5 and TRBJ1-6; possible D gene TRBD1, 5 bases. This CDR3 is 14 amino acids long. V lost 0 bases and J 10 bases, leaving 10 bases between the germline ends. Germline values: CDR1 MNHEY, CDR2 SVGAGI. CDR3 amino acids: CASSYSDSLSPLHF. CDR3 coding DNA: TGTGCCAGCAGTTACTCCGACAGTTTATCACCCCTCCACTTT.

Here the CDR3 reads CASSQEQITNYGYTF. In nucleotides, the CDR3 is TGCGCCAGCAGCCAAGAACAGATCACTAACTATGGCTACACCTTC. The chain combines TRBV4-3 with TRBJ1-2; no clear D. V shed 0 bases and J shed 0 bases, with 8 bases lying between them. Germline V gene sequence: CDR1 LGHNA, CDR2 YSLEER. The CDR3 contains 15 residues.

The J gene is TRBJ2-7, the V gene TRBV30; D is undetermined. Trimming took 0 bases from V and 3 from J, leaving 3 bases between them. Germline V gene lookup returns CDR1 GTSNPN and CDR2 SVGIG (reference sequence). This CDR3 has 11 amino acids. In nucleotides, the CDR3 is TGTGCCTGGAGTGTACTCTACGAGCAGTACTTC. Translating it yields CAWSVLYEQYF. Variable domain in full (rest from reference TRBV30 and TRBJ2-7): SQTIHQWPATLVQPVGSPLSLECTVEGTSNPNLYWYRQAAGRGLQLLFYSVGIGQISSEVPQNLSASRPQDRQFILSSKKLLLSDSGFYLCAWSVLYEQYFGPGTRLTVT.

The chain is built from TRBV7-9 and TRBJ1-4, with 7 nucleotides matching TRBD1. The CDR3 is made up of 14 amino acids. V was clipped by 3 bases and J by 6 bases; unmatched bases: 4. Germline values: CDR1 SEHNR, CDR2 FQNEAQ (reference sequence). The CDR3 here is CASSLTGIDEKLFF. DNA of the CDR3: TGTGCCAGCAGCTTGACAGGGATCGATGAAAAACTGTTTTTT.

V usage is TRBV5-4 and J usage is TRBJ2-1; D may be TRBD1 (7 bases). This CDR3 has 17 amino acids. Germline values: CDR1 SGHNT, CDR2 YYREEE (reference sequence). Trimming took 4 bases from V and 9 from J, leaving 26 bases between them. For the CDR3, the DNA is TGTGCCAGCAGCACGCGGGACAGTCCCCGGCGGTTAGGTGAGCAGTTCTTC. Protein: CASSTRDSPRRLGEQFF.

The chain recombines TRBV6-6 with TRBJ1-2; D may be TRBD1 (6 bases). The germline gives CDR1 MNHNY, CDR2 SVGAGI (reference sequence). V lost 7 bases and J lost 4, with 16 bases in between. The CDR3 consists of 14 residues. CDR3 loop: CASNLQGEGYGYTF. The CDR3 DNA sequence: TGTGCCAGCAACCTACAGGGAGAAGGCTATGGCTACACCTTC.

The chain joins TRBV28 to TRBJ2-7, with D possibly matching TRBD2 (6 bases). This CDR3 has 12 residues. Trimming cost V 4 bases and J 7 bases, with 11 bases left between them. Germline assignment: CDR1 MDHEN and CDR2 SYDVKM. The CDR3 DNA reads TGTGCCAGCAGTTCCCTCCGGGAGGAGCAGTACTTC. Protein product: CASSSLREEQYF.

The chain uses TRBV4-2 and TRBJ2-5; 7 bases map to TRBD2. The J segment lost 7 bases and the V segment lost 3 bases, leaving 5 bases of the junction unmatched. The CDR3 extends over 13 amino acids. The germline gives CDR1 LGHNA, CDR2 YNFKEQ. The CDR3 region has the DNA TGTGCCAGCAGCCACGTCAGGGAGGGGACCCAGTACTTC. It specifies CASSHVREGTQYF.

The V and J genes are TRBV11-2 and TRBJ2-1; D is uncertain. Trimming stripped 7 bases from V and 9 bases from J, with 13 bases between. Looked up from germline, CDR1 is SGHAT and CDR2 is FQNNGV. This CDR3 is built from 12 residues. CDR3 region: CASTDPVGEQFF. The CDR3 DNA sequence: TGTGCCAGCACCGATCCGGTCGGTGAGCAGTTCTTC.

The chain links TRBV30 to TRBJ1-6; D is ambiguous. The V end was cut by 4 bases, the J end by 1 base, with 11 bases between. This CDR3 has 15 residues. Germline assignment: CDR1 GTSNPN and CDR2 SVGIG (reference sequence). This CDR3 is CAWTSFVSYNSPLHF. CDR3 nucleotide sequence: TGTGCCTGGACGTCCTTCGTTTCCTATAATTCACCCCTCCACTTT.

V and J are TRBV7-8 and TRBJ1-2, with TRBD1 as a possible D gene (5 bases). The germline V gene encodes CDR1 SGHVS and CDR2 FQNEAQ. The V end lost 4 bases, the J end lost 6 bases, and 15 bases lay between the germline ends. The CDR3 consists of 14 residues. The CDR3 is CASSSRRDPHGYTF. In DNA, the CDR3 is TGTGCCAGCAGCTCACGCAGGGATCCCCATGGCTACACCTTC. The full variable domain, its missing parts supplied by reference TRBV7-8 and TRBJ1-2, is GAGVSQSPRYKVAKRGQDVALRCDPISGHVSLFWYQQALGQGPEFLTYFQNEAQLDKSGLPSDRFFAERPEGSVSTLKIQRTQQEDSAVYLCASSSRRDPHGYTFGSGTRLTVV.

CDR3 sequence reads: CASSQDLRYTF. In nucleotides, the CDR3 is TGCGCCAGCAGCCAAGATCTCCGCTACACCTTC. This chain connects TRBV4-1 to TRBJ1-2; D uncertain. The germline CDR1 and CDR2 sequences are MGHRA and YSYEKL. V lost 0 bases to trimming and J lost 9 bases, with 5 bases between them. The CDR3 extends over 11 amino acids.

The gene calls are TRBV6-1 and TRBJ1-1; D might be TRBD1 (6 bases). The V end lost 6 bases, the J end lost 0 bases, and 11 bases lay between the germline ends. CDR1 is MNHNS and CDR2 is SASEGT in the germline V gene. The CDR3 loop spans 14 amino acids. The CDR3 nucleotides are TGTGCCAGCAGCTACAGGGCGTTGAACACTGAAGCTTTCTTT. Residues: CASSYRALNTEAFF.

This chain joins TRBV5-5 and TRBJ1-6, with TRBD1 matching over 7 bases. Trimming cost V 6 bases and J 9 bases; bases outside gene matches: 12. Germline V lookup: CDR1 SGHKS, CDR2 YYEKEE (reference sequence). The CDR3 has 15 residues. CDR3 sequence reads: CASTSGDRVGSPLHF. CDR3 DNA sequence: TGTGCCAGCACCTCTGGAGACAGGGTCGGTTCACCCCTCCACTTT.

The chain recombines TRBV5-1 with TRBJ2-1, with 8 nucleotides matching TRBD1. V trimming: 5 bases; J trimming: 8 bases; junction bases outside the gene matches: 6. This CDR3 contains 13 residues. Germline CDR1 is SGHRS and CDR2 is YFSETQ. The CDR3 region is CASRKDRVDEQFF. In DNA, the CDR3 is TGCGCCAGCAGGAAGGACAGGGTCGATGAGCAGTTCTTC.